These T cell receptor beta chains were read from a single sample in a study of cytomegalovirus exposure and HLA in healthy donors. Data came from immunoSEQ multiplex PCR; TCRdb stores just in-frame clones and leaves some out. The sample has approximately 150,000 clones; 60% to 85% are singletons. Sequenced input: PBMCs. The receptors were gathered from a woman between 18 and 30 years old in good health and CMV-seronegative. Both conserved end residues are part of each CDR3. A D gene is named only where the DNA matches it firmly. Clone size is stated in some rows and not others, as once, few, many or a class when expanded.

d_gene: .; abundance: .; j_gene: TRBJ1-5; v_gene: TRBV7-2; CDR3aa: CASSPPGQPQHF; CDR3nt: TGTGCCAGCAGCCCCCCCGGTCAGCCCCAGCATTTT
d_gene: .; abundance: many; j_gene: TRBJ1-1; v_gene: TRBV19; CDR3aa: CASSPQAMNTEAFF; CDR3nt: TGTGCCAGTAGTCCCCAGGCCATGAACACTGAAGCTTTCTTT
d_gene: .; abundance: .; j_gene: TRBJ1-5; v_gene: TRBV6-5; CDR3aa: CASRPGTSDQPQHF; CDR3nt: TGTGCCAGCAGGCCCGGGACATCGGATCAGCCCCAGCATTTT
d_gene: TRBD1; abundance: .; j_gene: TRBJ1-2; v_gene: TRBV30; CDR3aa: CAWRGQENNYGYTF; CDR3nt: TGTGCCTGGAGGGGACAGGAGAATAACTATGGCTACACCTTC
d_gene: .; abundance: .; j_gene: TRBJ1-4; v_gene: TRBV21-1; CDR3aa: CASSKVRVSTGKLFF; CDR3nt: TGTGCCAGCAGCAAAGTGAGGGTATCTACGGGAAAACTGTTTTTT
d_gene: TRBD1; abundance: once; j_gene: TRBJ1-5; v_gene: TRBV4-1; CDR3aa: CASSQAYRGGIRNQPQHF; CDR3nt: TGCGCCAGCAGCCAAGCGTACAGGGGAGGAATTCGCAATCAGCCCCAGCATTTT
d_gene: TRBD2; abundance: .; j_gene: TRBJ2-7; v_gene: TRBV5-1; CDR3aa: CASSSGRTSGISYEQYF; CDR3nt: TGCGCCAGCAGCTCGGGGCGGACTAGCGGGATCTCCTACGAGCAGTACTTC
d_gene: .; abundance: .; j_gene: TRBJ1-2; v_gene: TRBV4-1; CDR3aa: CASSHPGHPTGYTF; CDR3nt: TGCGCCAGCAGCCACCCGGGACATCCCACGGGCTACACCTTC
d_gene: .; abundance: .; j_gene: TRBJ1-1; v_gene: TRBV5-1; CDR3aa: CASSLWGDGEAFF; CDR3nt: TGCGCCAGCAGCTTGTGGGGGGACGGTGAAGCTTTCTTT
d_gene: TRBD2; abundance: few; j_gene: TRBJ2-1; v_gene: TRBV27; CDR3aa: CASTPLAALSYNEQFF; CDR3nt: TGTGCCAGCACCCCACTAGCGGCCCTCTCCTACAATGAGCAGTTCTTC
d_gene: TRBD2; abundance: .; j_gene: TRBJ2-1; v_gene: TRBV10-1; CDR3aa: CASSESHTTSGKGNEQFF; CDR3nt: TGCGCCAGCAGTGAGTCCCATACCACTAGCGGGAAGGGAAATGAGCAGTTCTTC
d_gene: TRBD2; abundance: .; j_gene: TRBJ2-5; v_gene: TRBV6-4; CDR3aa: CASSEQRGPQETQYF; CDR3nt: TGTGCCAGCAGTGAGCAGCGGGGGCCCCAAGAGACCCAGTACTTC
d_gene: .; abundance: .; j_gene: TRBJ2-7; v_gene: TRBV4-2; CDR3aa: CASSRDRGEQYF; CDR3nt: TGTGCCAGCAGCCGGGATAGGGGCGAGCAGTACTTC
d_gene: .; abundance: .; j_gene: TRBJ2-7; v_gene: TRBV4-1; CDR3aa: CASSRLVPSYEQYF; CDR3nt: TGCGCCAGCAGCCGACTAGTTCCATCCTACGAGCAGTACTTC
d_gene: .; abundance: .; j_gene: TRBJ1-5; v_gene: TRBV2; CDR3aa: CASTDSNQPQHF; CDR3nt: TGTGCCAGCACAGATAGCAATCAGCCCCAGCATTTT
d_gene: .; abundance: .; j_gene: TRBJ2-1; v_gene: TRBV29-1; CDR3aa: CSVEDSRVPQIF; CDR3nt: TGCAGCGTTGAAGATTCGCGGGTTCCCCAAATCTTC
d_gene: .; abundance: .; j_gene: TRBJ1-1; v_gene: TRBV10-3; CDR3aa: CAISELGQGNTEAFF; CDR3nt: TGTGCCATCAGTGAGTTGGGGCAGGGGAACACTGAAGCTTTCTTT
d_gene: TRBD2; abundance: few; j_gene: TRBJ2-1; v_gene: TRBV9; CDR3aa: CASSVGLAEYNEQFF; CDR3nt: TGTGCCAGCAGCGTAGGACTAGCGGAATACAATGAGCAGTTCTTC
d_gene: TRBD1; abundance: .; j_gene: TRBJ2-5; v_gene: TRBV30; CDR3aa: CARDQGAGETQYF; CDR3nt: TGTGCCCGAGATCAGGGGGCTGGTGAGACCCAGTACTTC
d_gene: .; abundance: .; j_gene: TRBJ2-1; v_gene: TRBV6-6; CDR3aa: CASSYTMGAYNEQFF; CDR3nt: TGTGCCAGCAGTTATACGATGGGAGCCTACAATGAGCAGTTCTTC
d_gene: TRBD1; abundance: .; j_gene: TRBJ2-6; v_gene: TRBV7-7; CDR3aa: CASSLGAQGAGANVLTF; CDR3nt: TGTGCCAGCAGCTTAGGGGCACAGGGGGCTGGGGCCAACGTCCTGACTTTC
d_gene: .; abundance: .; j_gene: TRBJ1-5; v_gene: TRBV15; CDR3aa: CATSRDRNRQWRHF; CDR3nt: TGTGCCACCAGCAGAGATAGGAATCGACAGTGGAGGCATTTT
d_gene: .; abundance: .; j_gene: TRBJ2-5; v_gene: TRBV7-9; CDR3aa: CASSPGAWYQETQYF; CDR3nt: TGTGCCAGCAGCCCTGGGGCGTGGTACCAAGAGACCCAGTACTTC
d_gene: TRBD2; abundance: .; j_gene: TRBJ2-5; v_gene: TRBV25-1; CDR3aa: CASSGKPTSGRGETQYF; CDR3nt: TGTGCCAGCAGTGGTAAACCGACTAGCGGGAGAGGAGAGACCCAGTACTTC
d_gene: TRBD2; abundance: .; j_gene: TRBJ2-1; v_gene: TRBV18; CDR3aa: CASSHGLAVEQFF; CDR3nt: TGTGCCAGCTCACACGGACTAGCGGTTGAGCAGTTCTTC
d_gene: .; abundance: .; j_gene: TRBJ2-5; v_gene: TRBV27; CDR3aa: CASSPPGRGETQYF; CDR3nt: TGTGCCAGCAGTCCTCCGGGTCGAGGGGAGACCCAGTACTTC
d_gene: TRBD1; abundance: few; j_gene: TRBJ2-3; v_gene: TRBV30; CDR3aa: CAWSGGQETDTQYF; CDR3nt: TGTGCCTGGAGTGGGGGACAGGAGACAGATACGCAGTATTTT
d_gene: .; abundance: .; j_gene: TRBJ1-2; v_gene: TRBV20-1; CDR3aa: CSATQSYGYTF; CDR3nt: TGCAGTGCTACACAAAGCTATGGCTACACCTTC
d_gene: .; abundance: .; j_gene: TRBJ2-7; v_gene: TRBV28; CDR3aa: CATSAGDEQYF; CDR3nt: TGTGCCACGTCAGCCGGGGACGAGCAGTACTTC
d_gene: .; abundance: few; j_gene: TRBJ1-2; v_gene: TRBV27; CDR3aa: CASSLSNRVDYGYTF; CDR3nt: TGTGCCAGCAGTTTATCGAACAGGGTCGACTATGGCTACACCTTC
d_gene: TRBD2; abundance: .; j_gene: TRBJ2-1; v_gene: TRBV4-2; CDR3aa: CASSQARAGTSGRGSYNEQFF; CDR3nt: TGTGCCAGCAGCCAAGCCCGAGCCGGGACTAGCGGGAGGGGGTCCTACAATGAGCAGTTCTTC